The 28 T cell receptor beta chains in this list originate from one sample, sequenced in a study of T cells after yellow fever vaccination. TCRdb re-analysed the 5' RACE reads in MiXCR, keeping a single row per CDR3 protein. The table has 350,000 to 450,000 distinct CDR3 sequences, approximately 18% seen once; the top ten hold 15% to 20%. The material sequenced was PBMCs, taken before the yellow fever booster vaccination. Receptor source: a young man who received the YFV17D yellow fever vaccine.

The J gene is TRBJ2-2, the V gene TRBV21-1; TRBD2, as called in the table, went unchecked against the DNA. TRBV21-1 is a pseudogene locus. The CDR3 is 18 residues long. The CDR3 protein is CASSKGTSGGLNTGELFF. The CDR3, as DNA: TGTGCCAGCAGCAAAGGGACTAGCGGGGGCCTTAACACCGGGGAGCTGTTTTTT.

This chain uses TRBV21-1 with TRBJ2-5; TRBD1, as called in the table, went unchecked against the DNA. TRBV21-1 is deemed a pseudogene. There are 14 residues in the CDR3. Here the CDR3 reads CASSSRDRKLTQYF. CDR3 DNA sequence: TGTGCCAGCAGCAGCCGGGACAGAAAGTTAACCCAGTACTTC.

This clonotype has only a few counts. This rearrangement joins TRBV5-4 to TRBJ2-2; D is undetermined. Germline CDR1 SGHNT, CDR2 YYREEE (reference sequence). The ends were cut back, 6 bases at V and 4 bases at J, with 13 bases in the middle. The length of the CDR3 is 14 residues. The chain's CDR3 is CASNPNRGTGELFF. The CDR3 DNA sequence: TGTGCCAGCAACCCCAATAGAGGCACCGGGGAGCTGTTTTTT.

The CDR3 loop reads CATRPGLVEETQYF. The CDR3 nucleotides are TGTGCCACCAGGCCGGGACTAGTAGAGGAGACCCAGTACTTC. The chain combines TRBV15 with TRBJ2-5; TRBD2 aligns across 8 bases. J was trimmed by 5 bases and V by 6 bases; bases with no gene match: 8. Per the germline V gene, CDR1 is LNHNV and CDR2 is YYDKDF (reference sequence). The CDR3 length is 14 residues.

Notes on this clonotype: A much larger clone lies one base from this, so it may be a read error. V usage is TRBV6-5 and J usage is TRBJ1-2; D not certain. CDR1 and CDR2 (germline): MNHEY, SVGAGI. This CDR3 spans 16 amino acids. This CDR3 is CARSYRGASSNYGYTF. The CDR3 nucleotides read TGTGCCAGAAGTTACCGAGGAGCCAGTTCTAACTATGGCTACACCTTC.

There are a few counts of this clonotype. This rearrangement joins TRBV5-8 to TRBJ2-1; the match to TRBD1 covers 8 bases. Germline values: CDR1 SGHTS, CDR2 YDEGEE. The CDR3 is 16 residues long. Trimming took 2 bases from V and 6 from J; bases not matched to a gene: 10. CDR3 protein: CASSFQVQGAINEQFF. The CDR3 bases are TGTGCCAGCAGCTTCCAGGTGCAGGGGGCCATCAATGAGCAGTTCTTC. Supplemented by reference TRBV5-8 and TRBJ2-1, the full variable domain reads EAGVTQSPTHLIKTRGQQATLRCSPISGHTSVYWYQQALGLGLQFLLWYDEGEERNRGNFPPRFSGRQFPNYSSELNVNALELEDSALYLCASSFQVQGAINEQFFGPGTRLTVL.

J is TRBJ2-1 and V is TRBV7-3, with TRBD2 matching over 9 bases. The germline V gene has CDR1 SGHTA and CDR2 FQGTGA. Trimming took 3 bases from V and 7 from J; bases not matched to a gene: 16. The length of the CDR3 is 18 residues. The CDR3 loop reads CASSFSGFGTSPLNEQFF. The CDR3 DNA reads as TGTGCCAGCAGCTTTTCTGGATTCGGGACTAGCCCCCTGAATGAGCAGTTCTTC.

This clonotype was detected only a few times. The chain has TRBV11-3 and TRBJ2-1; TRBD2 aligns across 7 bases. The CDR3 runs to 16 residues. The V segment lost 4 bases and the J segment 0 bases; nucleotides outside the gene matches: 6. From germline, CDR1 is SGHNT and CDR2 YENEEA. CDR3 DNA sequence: TGTGCCAGCAGCTCCTCTAGCGGATTCTCCTACAATGAGCAGTTCTTC. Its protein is CASSSSSGFSYNEQFF.

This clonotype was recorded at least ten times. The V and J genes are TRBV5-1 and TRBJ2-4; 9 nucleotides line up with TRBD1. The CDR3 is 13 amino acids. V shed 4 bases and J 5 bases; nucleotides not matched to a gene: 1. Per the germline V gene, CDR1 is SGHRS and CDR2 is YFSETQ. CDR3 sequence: CASSRTGENIQYF. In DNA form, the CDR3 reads TGCGCCAGCAGCCGGACAGGGGAAAACATTCAGTACTTC.

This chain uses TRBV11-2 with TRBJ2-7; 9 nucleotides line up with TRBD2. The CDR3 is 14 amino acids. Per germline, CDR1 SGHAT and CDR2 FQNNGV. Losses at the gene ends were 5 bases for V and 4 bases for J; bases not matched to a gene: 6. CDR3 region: CASSPQRGEYEQYF. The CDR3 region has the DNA TGTGCCAGCAGCCCCCAGCGGGGGGAGTACGAGCAGTACTTC. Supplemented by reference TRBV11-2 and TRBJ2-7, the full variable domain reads EAGVAQSPRYKIIEKRQSVAFWCNPISGHATLYWYQQILGQGPKLLIQFQNNGVVDDSQLPKDRFSAERLKGVDSTLKIQPAKLEDSAVYLCASSPQRGEYEQYFGPGTRLTVT.

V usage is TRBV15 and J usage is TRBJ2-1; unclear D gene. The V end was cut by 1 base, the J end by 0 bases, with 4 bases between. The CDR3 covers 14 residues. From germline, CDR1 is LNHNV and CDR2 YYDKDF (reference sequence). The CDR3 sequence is CATSRGSSYNEQFF. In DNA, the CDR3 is TGTGCCACCAGCAGAGGTAGCTCCTACAATGAGCAGTTCTTC.

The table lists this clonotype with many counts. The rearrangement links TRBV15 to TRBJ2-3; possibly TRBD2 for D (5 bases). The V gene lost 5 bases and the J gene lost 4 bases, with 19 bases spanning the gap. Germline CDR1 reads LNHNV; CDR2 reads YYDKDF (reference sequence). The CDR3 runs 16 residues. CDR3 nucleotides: TGTGCCACCAGCGCTAGGAGCGGCCTCCGGGCAGATACGCAGTATTTT. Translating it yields CATSARSGLRADTQYF. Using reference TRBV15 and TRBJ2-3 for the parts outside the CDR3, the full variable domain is DAMVIQNPRYQVTQFGKPVTLSCSQTLNHNVMYWYQQKSSQAPKLLFHYYDKDFNNEADTPDNFQSRRPNTSFCFLDIRSPGLGDTAMYLCATSARSGLRADTQYFGPGTRLTVL.

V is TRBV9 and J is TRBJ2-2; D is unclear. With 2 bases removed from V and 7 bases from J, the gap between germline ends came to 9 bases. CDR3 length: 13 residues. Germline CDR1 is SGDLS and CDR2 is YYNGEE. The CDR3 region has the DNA TGTGCCAGCAGCGTCTCTCGGCACGGGGAGCTGTTTTTT. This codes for CASSVSRHGELFF. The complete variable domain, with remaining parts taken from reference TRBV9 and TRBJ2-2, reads DSGVTQTPKHLITATGQRVTLRCSPRSGDLSVYWYQQSLDQGLQFLIQYYNGEERAKGNILERFSAQQFPDLHSELNLSSLELGDSALYFCASSVSRHGELFFGEGSRLTVL.

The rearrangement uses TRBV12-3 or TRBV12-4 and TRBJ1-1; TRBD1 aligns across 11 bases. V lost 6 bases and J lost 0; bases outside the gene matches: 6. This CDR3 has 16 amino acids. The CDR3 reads CASSQRDRGMNTEAFF. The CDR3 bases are TGTGCCAGCAGCCAACGGGACAGGGGGATGAACACTGAAGCTTTCTTT.

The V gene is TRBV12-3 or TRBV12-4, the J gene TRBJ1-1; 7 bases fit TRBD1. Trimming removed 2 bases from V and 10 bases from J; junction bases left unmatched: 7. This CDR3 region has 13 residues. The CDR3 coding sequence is TGTGCCAGCAGTTTATCGACAGGGCCCGGAGCTTTCTTT. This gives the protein CASSLSTGPGAFF.

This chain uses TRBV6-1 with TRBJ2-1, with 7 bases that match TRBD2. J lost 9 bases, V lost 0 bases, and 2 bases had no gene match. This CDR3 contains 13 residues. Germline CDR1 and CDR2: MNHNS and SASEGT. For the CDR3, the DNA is TGTGCCAGCAGTGAAGCGCGGGAGAGTGAGCAGTTCTTC. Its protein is CASSEARESEQFF.

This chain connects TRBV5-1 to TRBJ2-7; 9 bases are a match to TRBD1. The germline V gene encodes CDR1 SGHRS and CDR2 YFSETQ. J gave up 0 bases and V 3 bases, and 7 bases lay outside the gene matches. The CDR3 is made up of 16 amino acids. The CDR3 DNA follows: TGCGCCAGCAGCTCGGCGGACAGGGGCTACTCCTACGAGCAGTACTTC. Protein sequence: CASSSADRGYSYEQYF.

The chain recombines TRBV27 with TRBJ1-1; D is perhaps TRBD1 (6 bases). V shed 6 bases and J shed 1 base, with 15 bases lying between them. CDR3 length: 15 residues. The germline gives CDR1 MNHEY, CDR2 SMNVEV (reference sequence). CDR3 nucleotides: TGTGCCAGCAGACAAGCCCAGACAGGGAACACTGAAGCTTTCTTT. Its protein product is CASRQAQTGNTEAFF.

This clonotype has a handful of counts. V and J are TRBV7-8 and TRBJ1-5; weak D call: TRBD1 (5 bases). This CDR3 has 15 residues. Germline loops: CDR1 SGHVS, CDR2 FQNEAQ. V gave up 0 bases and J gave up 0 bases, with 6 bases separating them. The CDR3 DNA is TGTGCCAGCAGCTTAGCGGGGGGTAGCAATCAGCCCCAGCATTTT. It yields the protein CASSLAGGSNQPQHF.

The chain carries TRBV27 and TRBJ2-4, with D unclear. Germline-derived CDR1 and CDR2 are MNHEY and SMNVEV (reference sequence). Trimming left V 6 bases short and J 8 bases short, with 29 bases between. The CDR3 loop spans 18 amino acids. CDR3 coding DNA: TGTGCCAGCAGACCAGCCCAGCCACTAATGGTGGCGAATTACATTCAGTACTTC. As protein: CASRPAQPLMVANYIQYF.

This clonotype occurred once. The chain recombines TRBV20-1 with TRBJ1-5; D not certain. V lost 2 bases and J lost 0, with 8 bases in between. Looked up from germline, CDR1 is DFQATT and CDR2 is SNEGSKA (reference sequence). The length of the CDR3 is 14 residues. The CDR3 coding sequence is TGCAGTGCTAGACACCTACATAGCAATCAGCCCCAGCATTTT. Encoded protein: CSARHLHSNQPQHF.

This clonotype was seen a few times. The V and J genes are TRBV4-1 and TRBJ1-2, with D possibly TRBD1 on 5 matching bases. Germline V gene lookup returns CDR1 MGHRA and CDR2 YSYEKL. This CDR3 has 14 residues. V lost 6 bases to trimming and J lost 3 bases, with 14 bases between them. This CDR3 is CASSSGGLDYGYTF. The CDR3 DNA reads TGCGCCAGCAGTTCCGGGGGGTTGGACTATGGCTACACCTTC.

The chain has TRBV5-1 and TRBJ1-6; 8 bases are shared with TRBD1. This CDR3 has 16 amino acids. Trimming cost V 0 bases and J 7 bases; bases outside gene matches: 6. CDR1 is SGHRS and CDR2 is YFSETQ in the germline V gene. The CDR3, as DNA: TGCGCCAGCAGCTTGGGAGCGGGACAGGACAATTCACCCCTCCACTTT. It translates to CASSLGAGQDNSPLHF.

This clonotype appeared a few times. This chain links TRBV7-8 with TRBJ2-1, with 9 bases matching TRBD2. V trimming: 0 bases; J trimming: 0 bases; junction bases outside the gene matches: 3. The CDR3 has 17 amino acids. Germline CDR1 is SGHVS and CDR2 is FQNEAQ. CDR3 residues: CASSLASGGISYNEQFF. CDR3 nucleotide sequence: TGTGCCAGCAGCTTAGCTAGCGGGGGAATCTCCTACAATGAGCAGTTCTTC.

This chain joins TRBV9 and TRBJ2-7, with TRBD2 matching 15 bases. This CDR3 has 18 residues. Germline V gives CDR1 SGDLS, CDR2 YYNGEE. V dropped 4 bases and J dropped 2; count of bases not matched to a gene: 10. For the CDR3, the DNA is TGTGCCAGCAGCCCCCAGGGACTAGCGGGGGGCACCACCTACGAGCAGTACTTC. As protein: CASSPQGLAGGTTYEQYF.

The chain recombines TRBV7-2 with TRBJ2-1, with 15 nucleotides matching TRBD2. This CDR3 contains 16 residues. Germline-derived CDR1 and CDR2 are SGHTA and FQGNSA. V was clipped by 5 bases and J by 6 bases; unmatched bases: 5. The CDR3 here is CASSQGLAGGLNEQFF. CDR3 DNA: TGTGCCAGCAGCCAAGGACTAGCGGGGGGGCTCAATGAGCAGTTCTTC. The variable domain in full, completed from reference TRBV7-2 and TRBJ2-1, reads GAGVSQSPSNKVTEKGKDVELRCDPISGHTALYWYRQSLGQGLEFLIYFQGNSAPDKSGLPSDRFSAERTGGSVSTLTIQRTQQEDSAVYLCASSQGLAGGLNEQFFGPGTRLTVL.

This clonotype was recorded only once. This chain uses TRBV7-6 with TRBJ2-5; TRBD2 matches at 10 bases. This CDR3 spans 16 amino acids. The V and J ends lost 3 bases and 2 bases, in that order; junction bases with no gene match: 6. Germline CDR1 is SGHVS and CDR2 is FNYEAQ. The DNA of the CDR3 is TGTGCCAGCAGCTTCGGGTTAGCGGGGGGACAAGAGACCCAGTACTTC. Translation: CASSFGLAGGQETQYF.

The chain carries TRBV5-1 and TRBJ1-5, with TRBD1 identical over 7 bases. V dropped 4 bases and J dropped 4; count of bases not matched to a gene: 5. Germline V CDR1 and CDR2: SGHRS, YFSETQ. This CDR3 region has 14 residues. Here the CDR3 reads CASSPEGQNQPQHF. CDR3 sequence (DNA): TGCGCCAGCAGCCCCGAGGGACAGAATCAGCCCCAGCATTTT. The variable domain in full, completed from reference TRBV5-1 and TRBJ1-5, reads KAGVTQTPRYLIKTRGQQVTLSCSPISGHRSVSWYQQTPGQGLQFLFEYFSETQRNKGNFPGRFSGRQFSNSRSEMNVSTLELGDSALYLCASSPEGQNQPQHFGDGTRLSIL.